This T cell receptor (beta chain) comes out of a study of radiotherapy plus CTLA-4 blockade in lung cancer. Background on the study: In roughly 19% of patients, objective responses were seen; 25% to 40% had disease control.

Remarks on this clone: As yet, its antigen is unknown.

Whole-study findings and limits: Reports state that early shifts in blood T cell clones, with interferon-beta, best predicted response. In blood, tumor-derived TCR clones expanded after radiotherapy plus ipilimumab.

Profiled with immunoSEQ multiplex PCR; TCRdb holds only in-frame clones, not every one. This table has about 1,600 clones, 88% appearing once. Those with chemo-refractory metastatic non-small-cell lung cancer were treated with focal radiation combined with CTLA-4 blockade using ipilimumab. Trimming stripped 4 bases from V and 1 base from J, with 10 bases between. The CDR3 loop spans 14 amino acids. Germline CDR1 and CDR2: MRHNA and SNTAGT. The chain joins TRBV6-4 to TRBJ1-1; no reliable D call. Sequenced here: tumor tissue, sampled from a patient treated with radiotherapy plus ipilimumab. This clonotype was sampled from a human donor with non-small cell lung cancer who had a complete response to radiotherapy plus ipilimumab. CDR3 nucleotide sequence: TGTGCCAGCAGTGCCGCGCCGGGGAACACTGAAGCTTTCTTT. This codes for CASSAAPGNTEAFF.